These T cell receptor beta chains were read from a single sample in a study of blood T cell repertoires in COVID-19. Using immunoSEQ multiplex PCR, the repertoire was profiled, and TCRdb retains in-frame clones only, with some absent. This repertoire shows some 180,000 clones, around 85% found once; its top ten account for approximately 8%. Input material: peripheral blood. The receptors derive from a woman aged 55 to 70 with acute or convalescent COVID-19. Both conserved end residues are trimmed from each CDR3. D genes are given only for firm matches.

V gene	J gene	D gene	CDR3 protein
TRBV27	TRBJ1-5	.	ASSLSGGRLNQPQH
TRBV3-1/TRBV3-2	TRBJ1-3	.	ASRTQGGGNTIY
TRBV19	TRBJ1-1	.	ASSITANTEAF
TRBV9	TRBJ1-5	.	ASSVGQANQPQH
TRBV5-1	TRBJ2-5	TRBD2	ASSLRASGTQETQY
TRBV7-9	TRBJ2-7	TRBD2	ASSLAELLAGYGNEQY
TRBV3-1/TRBV3-2	TRBJ2-2	TRBD2	ASSLNPGGTGELF
TRBV6-6	TRBJ2-1	TRBD1	ASRRFRDRVYNEQF
TRBV5-1	TRBJ2-3	TRBD2	ASSIGTSTSTDTQY
TRBV2	TRBJ2-3	.	ASSLASTDTQY
TRBV18	TRBJ1-1	.	ASSPELQDFTTEAF
TRBV30	TRBJ2-1	TRBD2	AWSTPSGSYNEQF
TRBV29-1	TRBJ2-3	.	SVDTGSRTDTQY